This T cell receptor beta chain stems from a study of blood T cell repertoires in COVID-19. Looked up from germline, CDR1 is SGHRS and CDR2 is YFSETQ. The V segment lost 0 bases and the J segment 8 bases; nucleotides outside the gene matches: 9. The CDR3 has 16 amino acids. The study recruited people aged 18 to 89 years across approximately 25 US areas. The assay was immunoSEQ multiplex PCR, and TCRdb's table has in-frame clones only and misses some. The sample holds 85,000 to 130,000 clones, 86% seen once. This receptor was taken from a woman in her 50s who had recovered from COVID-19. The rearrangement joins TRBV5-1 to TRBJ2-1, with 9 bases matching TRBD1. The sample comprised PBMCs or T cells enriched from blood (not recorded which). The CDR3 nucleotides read TGCGCCAGCAGCTTGGCCTTGGGACAGGGATCGGATGAGCAGTTCTTC. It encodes CASSLALGQGSDEQFF.